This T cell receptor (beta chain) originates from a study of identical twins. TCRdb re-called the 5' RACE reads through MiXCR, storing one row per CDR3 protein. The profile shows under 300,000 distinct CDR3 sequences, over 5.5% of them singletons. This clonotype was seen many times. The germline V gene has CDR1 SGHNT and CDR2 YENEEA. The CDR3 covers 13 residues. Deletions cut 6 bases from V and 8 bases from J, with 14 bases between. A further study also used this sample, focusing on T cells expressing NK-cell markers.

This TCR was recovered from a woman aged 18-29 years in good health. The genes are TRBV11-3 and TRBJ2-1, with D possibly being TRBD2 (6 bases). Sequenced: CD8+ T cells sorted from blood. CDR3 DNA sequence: TGTGCCAGCAGGGCGAGACTAGACGATGAGCAGTTCTTC. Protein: CASRARLDDEQFF.